This TCR beta chain stems from a study of blood T cell repertoires in COVID-19. On the study more broadly: The cDNA or gDNA used as material had been derived from T cells, B-cell-depleted T cells, or PBMCs.

V lost 9 bases and J 2 bases, leaving 17 bases between the germline ends. Germline loops: CDR1 MDHEN, CDR2 SYDVKM. The CDR3 covers 14 residues. Profiling relied on immunoSEQ multiplex PCR, and the TCRdb table lists in-frame clones only, not all of them. The sample yields approximately 140,000 clones, roughly 90% seen once. Cohorts were based on clinical histories the participants reported. Sequencing was done on a sample of PBMCs or T cells enriched from blood (not recorded which). This sequence joins TRBV28 and TRBJ2-7; a weak D match, TRBD1 (6 bases). The TCR was taken from a woman in her twenties or thirties with acute COVID-19. DNA of the CDR3: TGTGCCAGTTCCTCCGGGACACGGGCCTACGAGCAGTACTTC. Translation gives CASSSGTRAYEQYF.